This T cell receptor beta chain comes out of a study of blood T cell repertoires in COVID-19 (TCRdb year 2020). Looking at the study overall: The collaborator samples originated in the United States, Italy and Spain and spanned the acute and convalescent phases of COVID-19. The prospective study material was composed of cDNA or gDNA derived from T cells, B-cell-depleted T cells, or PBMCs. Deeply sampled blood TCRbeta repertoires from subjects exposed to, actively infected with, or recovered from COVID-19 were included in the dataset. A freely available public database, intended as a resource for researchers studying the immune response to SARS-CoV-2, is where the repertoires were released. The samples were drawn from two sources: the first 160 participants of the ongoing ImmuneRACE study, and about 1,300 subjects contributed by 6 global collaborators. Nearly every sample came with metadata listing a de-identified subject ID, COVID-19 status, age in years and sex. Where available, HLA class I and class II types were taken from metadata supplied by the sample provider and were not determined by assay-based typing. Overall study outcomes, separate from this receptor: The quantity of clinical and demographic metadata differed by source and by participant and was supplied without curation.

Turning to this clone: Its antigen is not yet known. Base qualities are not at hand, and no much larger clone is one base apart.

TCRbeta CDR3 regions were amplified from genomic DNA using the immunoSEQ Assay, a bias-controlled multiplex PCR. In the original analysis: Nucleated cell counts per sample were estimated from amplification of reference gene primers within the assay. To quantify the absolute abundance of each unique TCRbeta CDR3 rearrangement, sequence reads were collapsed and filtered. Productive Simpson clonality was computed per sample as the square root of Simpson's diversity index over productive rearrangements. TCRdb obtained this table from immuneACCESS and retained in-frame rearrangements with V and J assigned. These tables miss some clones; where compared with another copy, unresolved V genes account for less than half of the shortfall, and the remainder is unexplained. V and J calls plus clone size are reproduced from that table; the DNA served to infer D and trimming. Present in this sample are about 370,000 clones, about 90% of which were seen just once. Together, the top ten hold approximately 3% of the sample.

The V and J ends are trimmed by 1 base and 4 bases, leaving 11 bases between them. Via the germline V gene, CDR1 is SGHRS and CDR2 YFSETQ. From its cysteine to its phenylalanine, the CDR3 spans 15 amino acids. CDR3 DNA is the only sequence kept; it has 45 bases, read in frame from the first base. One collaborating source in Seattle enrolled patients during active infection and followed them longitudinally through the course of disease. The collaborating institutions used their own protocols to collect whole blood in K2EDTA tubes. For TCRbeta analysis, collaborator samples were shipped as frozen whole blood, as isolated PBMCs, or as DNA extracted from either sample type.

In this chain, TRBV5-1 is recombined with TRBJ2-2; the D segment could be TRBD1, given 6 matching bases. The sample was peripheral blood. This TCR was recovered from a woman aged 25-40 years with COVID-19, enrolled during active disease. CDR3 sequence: CASSLPPGVTGELFF. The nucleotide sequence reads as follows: TGCGCCAGCAGCTTGCCCCCAGGGGTCACCGGGGAGCTGTTTTTT.